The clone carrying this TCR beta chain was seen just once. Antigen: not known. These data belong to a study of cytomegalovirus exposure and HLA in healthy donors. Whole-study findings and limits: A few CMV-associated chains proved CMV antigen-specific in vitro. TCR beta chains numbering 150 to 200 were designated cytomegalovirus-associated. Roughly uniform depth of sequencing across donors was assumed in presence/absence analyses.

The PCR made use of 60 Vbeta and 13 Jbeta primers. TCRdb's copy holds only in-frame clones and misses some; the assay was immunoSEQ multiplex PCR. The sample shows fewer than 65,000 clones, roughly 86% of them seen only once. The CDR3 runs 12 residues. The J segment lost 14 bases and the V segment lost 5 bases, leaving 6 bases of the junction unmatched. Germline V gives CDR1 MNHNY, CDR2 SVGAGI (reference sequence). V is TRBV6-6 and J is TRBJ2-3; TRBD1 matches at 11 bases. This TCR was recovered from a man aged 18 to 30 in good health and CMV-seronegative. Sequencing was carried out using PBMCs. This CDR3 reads CASSPGQGAMYF. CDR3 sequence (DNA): TGTGCCAGCAGTCCAGGACAGGGGGCGATGTATTTT.